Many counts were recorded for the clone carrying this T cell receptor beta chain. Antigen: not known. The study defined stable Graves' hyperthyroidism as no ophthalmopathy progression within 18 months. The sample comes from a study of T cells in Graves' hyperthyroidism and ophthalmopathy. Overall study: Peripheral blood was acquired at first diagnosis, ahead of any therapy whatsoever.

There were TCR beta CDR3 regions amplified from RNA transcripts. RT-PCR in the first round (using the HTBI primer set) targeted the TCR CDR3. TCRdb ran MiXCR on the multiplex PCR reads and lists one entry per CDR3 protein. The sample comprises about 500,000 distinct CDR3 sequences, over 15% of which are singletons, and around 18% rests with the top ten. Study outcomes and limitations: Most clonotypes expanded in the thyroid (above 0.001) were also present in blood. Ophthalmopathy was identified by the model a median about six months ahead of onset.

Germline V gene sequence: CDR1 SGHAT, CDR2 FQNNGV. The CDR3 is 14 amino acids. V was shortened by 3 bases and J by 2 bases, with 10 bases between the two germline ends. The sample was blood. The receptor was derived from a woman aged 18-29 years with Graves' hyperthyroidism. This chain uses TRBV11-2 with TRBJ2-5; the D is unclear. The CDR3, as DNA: TGTGCCAGCAGCTTTTTTGGGGAACAAGAGACCCAGTACTTC. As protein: CASSFFGEQETQYF.